The clone carrying this T cell receptor (beta chain) was picked up a small number of times. The antigen is not known. Unique molecular identifiers were built into the TCRbeta library. Using its own MiXCR run on the PCR reads, TCRdb lists one record per CDR3 protein. The sample records about a million distinct CDR3 sequences, roughly 29% being singletons. The CDR3 has 16 residues. CDR1 is DFQATT and CDR2 is SNEGSKA in the germline V gene (reference sequence). V dropped 0 bases and J dropped 3 bases, with 15 bases sitting between them. The data derive from a study of T-cell reconstitution after alpha-beta-depleted transplantation in children. Study-wide results and limits: The main origin of T-cell counts and diversity one year after transplant was newly produced T cells. Roughly two months post-transplant, alpha-beta T cells reportedly originated from several hundred graft clones that had expanded. In some patients, recipient T cells and intrathymic progenitors surviving conditioning explained high day-60 diversity.

Here the sequenced sample was PBMCs, mostly from graft donor cells, taken 360 days after TCRalphabeta/CD19-depleted stem cell transplant. This sequence originates from a boy in the first two years of life who had a stem cell transplant for SCID, so the T cells may come from the graft donor. This chain connects TRBV20-1 to TRBJ2-1, with D possibly being TRBD1 or TRBD2 (5 bases each). The CDR3 bases are TGCAGTGCTAGAGATAGGGGACGAAAATTCTACAATGAGCAGTTCTTC. Translated, it gives CSARDRGRKFYNEQFF.